This T cell receptor (beta chain) was recorded in a study of CD8 T cells in ankylosing spondylitis. Trimming took 2 bases from V and 3 from J; bases not matched to a gene: 6. The CDR3 length is 15 residues. CDR1 and CDR2 (germline): ENHRY, SYGVKD. TCRdb reprocessed the 5' RACE reads via MiXCR and lists one record per CDR3 protein. The profile shows around 150,000 distinct CDR3 sequences, under 45% of them singletons. This clonotype was observed a handful of times. The antigen remains unidentified. Study-level findings and limits: Ankylosing spondylitis blood appeared to carry a characteristic TCR beta motif of several highly homologous variants. Clones linked with disease were CD8+ and fairly uncommon in the peripheral blood. Some of the motif variants had earlier been found in reactive arthritis patients' fluid and blood. Reportedly, matched ankylosing spondylitis synovial fluid was significantly enriched for disease-linked clones.

The specimen sequenced was synovial fluid, either unsorted or a sorted T cell fraction (not recorded which). The rearrangement uses TRBV10-3 and TRBJ2-7; 8 positions agree with TRBD1. The receptor was derived from a male donor with ankylosing spondylitis. CDR3 coding DNA: TGTGCCATCAGTGAGCCGGGACAGGCCGACTACGAGCAGTACTTC. Translated: CAISEPGQADYEQYF.